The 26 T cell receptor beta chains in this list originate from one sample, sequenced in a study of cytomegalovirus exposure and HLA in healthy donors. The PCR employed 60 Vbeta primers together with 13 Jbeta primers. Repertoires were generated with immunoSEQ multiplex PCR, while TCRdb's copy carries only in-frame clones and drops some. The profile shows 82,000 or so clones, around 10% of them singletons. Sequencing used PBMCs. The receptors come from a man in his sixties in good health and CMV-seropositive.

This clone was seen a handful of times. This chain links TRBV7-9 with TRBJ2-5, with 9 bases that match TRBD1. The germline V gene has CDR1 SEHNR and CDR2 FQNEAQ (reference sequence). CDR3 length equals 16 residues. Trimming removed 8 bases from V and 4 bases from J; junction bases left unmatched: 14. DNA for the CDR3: TGTGCCAGCTGGACGGGGACAGGGTATAAGGGAGAGACCCAGTACTTC. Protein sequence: CASWTGTGYKGETQYF. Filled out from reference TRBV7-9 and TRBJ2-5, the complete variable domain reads DTGVSQNPRHKITKRGQNVTFRCDPISEHNRLYWYRQTLGQGPEFLTYFQNEAQLEKSRLLSDRFSAERPKGSFSTLEIQRTEQGDSAMYLCASWTGTGYKGETQYFGPGTRLLVL.

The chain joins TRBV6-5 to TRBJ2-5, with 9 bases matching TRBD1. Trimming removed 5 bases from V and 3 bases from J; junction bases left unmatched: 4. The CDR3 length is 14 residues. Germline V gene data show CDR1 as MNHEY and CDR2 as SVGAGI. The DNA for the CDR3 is TGTGCCAGCAGTACGAGGACAGGGGAAGAGACCCAGTACTTC. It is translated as CASSTRTGEETQYF.

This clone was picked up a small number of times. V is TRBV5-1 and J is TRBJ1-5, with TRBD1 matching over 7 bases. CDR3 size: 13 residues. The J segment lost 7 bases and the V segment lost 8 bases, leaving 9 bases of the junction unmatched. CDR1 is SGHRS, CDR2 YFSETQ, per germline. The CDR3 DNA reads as TGCGCCAGTCGTAAGGGGGCGGAACAGCCCCAGCATTTT. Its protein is CASRKGAEQPQHF.

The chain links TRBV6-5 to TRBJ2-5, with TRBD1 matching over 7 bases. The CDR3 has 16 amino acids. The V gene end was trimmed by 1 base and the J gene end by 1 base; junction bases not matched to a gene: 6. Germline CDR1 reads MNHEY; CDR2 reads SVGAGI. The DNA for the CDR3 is TGTGCCAGCAGTTACTGGGGCAGGGACAGCCAAGAGACCCAGTACTTC. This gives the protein CASSYWGRDSQETQYF.

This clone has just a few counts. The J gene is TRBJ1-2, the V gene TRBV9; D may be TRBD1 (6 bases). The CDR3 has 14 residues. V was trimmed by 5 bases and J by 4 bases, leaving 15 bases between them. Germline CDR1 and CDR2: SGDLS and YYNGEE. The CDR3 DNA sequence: TGTGCCAGCAGTGGGGGCGGGGGATTCTATGGCTACACCTTC. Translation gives CASSGGGGFYGYTF.

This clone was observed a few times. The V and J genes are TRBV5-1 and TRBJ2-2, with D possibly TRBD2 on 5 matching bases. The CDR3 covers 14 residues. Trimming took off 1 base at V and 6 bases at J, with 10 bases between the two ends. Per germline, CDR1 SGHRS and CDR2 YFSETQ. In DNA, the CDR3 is TGCGCCAGCAGCTTGAAACTAGACGCCGGGGAGCTGTTTTTT. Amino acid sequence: CASSLKLDAGELFF.

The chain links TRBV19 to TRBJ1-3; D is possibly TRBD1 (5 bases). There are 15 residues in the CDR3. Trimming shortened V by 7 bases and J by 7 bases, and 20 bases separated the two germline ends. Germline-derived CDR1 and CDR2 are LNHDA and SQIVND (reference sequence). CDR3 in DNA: TGTGCCAGTACCATTGGGGGACTATTATGGAACACCATATATTTT. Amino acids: CASTIGGLLWNTIYF.

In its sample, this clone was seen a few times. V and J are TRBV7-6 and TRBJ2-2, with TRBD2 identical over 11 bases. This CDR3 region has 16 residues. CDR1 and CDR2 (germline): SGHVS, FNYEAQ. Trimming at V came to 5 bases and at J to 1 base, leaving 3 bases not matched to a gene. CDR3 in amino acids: CASSTGLAGNTGELFF. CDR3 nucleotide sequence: TGTGCCAGCAGCACTGGACTAGCGGGGAACACCGGGGAGCTGTTTTTT.

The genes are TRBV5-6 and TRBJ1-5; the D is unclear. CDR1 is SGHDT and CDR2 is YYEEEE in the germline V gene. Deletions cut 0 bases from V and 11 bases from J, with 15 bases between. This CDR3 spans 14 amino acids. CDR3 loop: CASSLGTLFGSQHF. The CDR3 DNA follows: TGTGCCAGCAGCTTGGGGACTCTCTTTGGGTCCCAGCATTTT.

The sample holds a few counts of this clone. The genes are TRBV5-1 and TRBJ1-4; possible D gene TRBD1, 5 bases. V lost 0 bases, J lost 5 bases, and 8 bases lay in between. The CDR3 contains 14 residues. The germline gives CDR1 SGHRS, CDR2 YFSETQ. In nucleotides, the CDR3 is TGCGCCAGCAGCTTGGGACGGACAAATGAAAAACTGTTTTTT. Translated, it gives CASSLGRTNEKLFF.

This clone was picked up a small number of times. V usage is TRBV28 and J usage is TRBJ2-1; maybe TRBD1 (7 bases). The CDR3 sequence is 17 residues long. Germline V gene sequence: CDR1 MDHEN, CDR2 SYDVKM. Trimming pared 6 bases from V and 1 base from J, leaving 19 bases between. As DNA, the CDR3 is TGTGCCAGCAGCCCAACGGAGGGGGCGACTTCCTACAATGAGCAGTTCTTC. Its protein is CASSPTEGATSYNEQFF.

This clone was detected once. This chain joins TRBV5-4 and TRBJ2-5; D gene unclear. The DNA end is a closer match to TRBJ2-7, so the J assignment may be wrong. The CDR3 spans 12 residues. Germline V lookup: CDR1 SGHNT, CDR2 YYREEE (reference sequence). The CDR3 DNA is TGTGCCAGCAGCTTGGATAATTACGAGCAGTACTTC. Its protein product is CASSLDNYEQYF.

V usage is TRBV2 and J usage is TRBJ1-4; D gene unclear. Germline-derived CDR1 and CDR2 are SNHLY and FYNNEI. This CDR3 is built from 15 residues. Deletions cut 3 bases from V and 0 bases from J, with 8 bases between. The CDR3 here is CASSEAGTTNEKLFF. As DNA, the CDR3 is TGTGCCAGCAGTGAGGCCGGGACAACTAATGAAAAACTGTTTTTT.

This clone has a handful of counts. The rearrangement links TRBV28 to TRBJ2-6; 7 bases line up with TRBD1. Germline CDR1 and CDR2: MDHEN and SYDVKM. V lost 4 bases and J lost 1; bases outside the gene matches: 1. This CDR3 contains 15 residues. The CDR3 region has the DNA TGTGCCAGCAGTTCGACAGGGTCTGGGGCCAACGTCCTGACTTTC. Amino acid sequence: CASSSTGSGANVLTF.

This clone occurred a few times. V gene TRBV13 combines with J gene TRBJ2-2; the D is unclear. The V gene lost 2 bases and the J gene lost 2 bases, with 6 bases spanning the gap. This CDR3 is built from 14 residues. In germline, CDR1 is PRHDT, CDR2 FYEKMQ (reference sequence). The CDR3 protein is CASSLQANTGELFF. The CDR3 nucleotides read TGTGCCAGCAGCTTACAAGCAAACACCGGGGAGCTGTTTTTT.

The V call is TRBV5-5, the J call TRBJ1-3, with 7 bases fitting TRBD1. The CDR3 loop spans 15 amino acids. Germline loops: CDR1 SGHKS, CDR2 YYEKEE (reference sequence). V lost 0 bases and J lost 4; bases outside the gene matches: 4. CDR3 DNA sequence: TGTGCCAGCAGCTTGGTGCACAGGGGAGGAAACACCATATATTTT. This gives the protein CASSLVHRGGNTIYF.

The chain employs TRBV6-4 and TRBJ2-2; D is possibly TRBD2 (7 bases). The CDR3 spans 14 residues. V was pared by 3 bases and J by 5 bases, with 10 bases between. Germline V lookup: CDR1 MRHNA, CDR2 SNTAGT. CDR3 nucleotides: TGTGCCAGCAGTGAAGGGGGGGGAACCGGGGAGCTGTTTTTT. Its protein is CASSEGGGTGELFF.

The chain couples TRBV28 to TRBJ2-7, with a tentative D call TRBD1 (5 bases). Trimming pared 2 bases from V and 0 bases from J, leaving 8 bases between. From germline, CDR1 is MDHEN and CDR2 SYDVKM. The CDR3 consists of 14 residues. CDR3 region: CASSLPDSSYEQYV. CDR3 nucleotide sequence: TGTGCCAGCAGTTTACCTGACAGCTCCTACGAGCAGTACGTC.

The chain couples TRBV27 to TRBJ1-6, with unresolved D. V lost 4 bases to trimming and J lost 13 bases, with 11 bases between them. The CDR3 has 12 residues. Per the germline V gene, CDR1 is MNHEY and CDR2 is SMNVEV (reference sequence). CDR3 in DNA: TGTGCCAGCAGTTCAAAAGGAGGGCCCCTCCACTTT. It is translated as CASSSKGGPLHF.

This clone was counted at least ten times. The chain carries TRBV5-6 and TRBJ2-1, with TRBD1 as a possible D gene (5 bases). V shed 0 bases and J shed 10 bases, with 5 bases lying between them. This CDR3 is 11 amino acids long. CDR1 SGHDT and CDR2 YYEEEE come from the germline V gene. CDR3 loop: CASSLGGEQFF. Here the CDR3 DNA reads TGTGCCAGCAGCTTGGGGGGCGAGCAGTTCTTC.

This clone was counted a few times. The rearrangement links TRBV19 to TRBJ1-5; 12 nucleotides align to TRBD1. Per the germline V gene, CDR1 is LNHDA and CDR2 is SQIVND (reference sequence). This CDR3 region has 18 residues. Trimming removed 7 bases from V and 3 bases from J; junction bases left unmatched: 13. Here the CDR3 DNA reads TGTGCCAGTAAAGCCTCGGGACAGGGGGCGCAAGTCAATCAGCCCCAGCATTTT. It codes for CASKASGQGAQVNQPQHF.

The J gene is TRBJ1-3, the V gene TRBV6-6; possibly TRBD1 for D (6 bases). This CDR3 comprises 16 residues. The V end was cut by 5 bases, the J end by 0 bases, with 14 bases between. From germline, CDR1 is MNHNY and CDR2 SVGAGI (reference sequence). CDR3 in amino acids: CASSPSGGPSGNTIYF. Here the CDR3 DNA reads TGTGCCAGCAGTCCCAGTGGGGGCCCCTCTGGAAACACCATATATTTT.

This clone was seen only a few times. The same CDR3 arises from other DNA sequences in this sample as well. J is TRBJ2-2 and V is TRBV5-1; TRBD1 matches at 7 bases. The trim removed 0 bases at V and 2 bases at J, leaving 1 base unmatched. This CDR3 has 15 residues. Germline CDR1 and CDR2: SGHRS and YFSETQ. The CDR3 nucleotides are TGCGCCAGCAGCTTGGGACAGGGAAACACCGGGGAGCTGTTTTTT. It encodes CASSLGQGNTGELFF.

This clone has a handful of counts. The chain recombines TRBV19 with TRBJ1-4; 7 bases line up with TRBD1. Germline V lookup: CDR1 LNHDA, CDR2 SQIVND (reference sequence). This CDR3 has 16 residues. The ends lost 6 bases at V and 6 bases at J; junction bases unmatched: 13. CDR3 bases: TGTGCCAGTAGAGGGAACAGGGGAGAAATAGATGAAAAACTGTTTTTT. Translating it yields CASRGNRGEIDEKLFF.

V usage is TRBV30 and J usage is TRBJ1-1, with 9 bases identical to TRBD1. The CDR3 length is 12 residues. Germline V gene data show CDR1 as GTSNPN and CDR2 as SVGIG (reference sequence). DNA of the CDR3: TGTGACAGGGGGCGCAGGAACACTGAAGCTTTCTTT. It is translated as CDRGRRNTEAFF.

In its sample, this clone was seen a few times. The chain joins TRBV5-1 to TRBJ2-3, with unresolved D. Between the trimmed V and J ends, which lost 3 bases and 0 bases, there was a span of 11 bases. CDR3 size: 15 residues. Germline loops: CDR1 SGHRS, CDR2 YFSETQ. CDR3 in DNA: TGCGCCAGCAGCTCAAGCCTATCTAGCACAGATACGCAGTATTTT. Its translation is CASSSSLSSTDTQYF.